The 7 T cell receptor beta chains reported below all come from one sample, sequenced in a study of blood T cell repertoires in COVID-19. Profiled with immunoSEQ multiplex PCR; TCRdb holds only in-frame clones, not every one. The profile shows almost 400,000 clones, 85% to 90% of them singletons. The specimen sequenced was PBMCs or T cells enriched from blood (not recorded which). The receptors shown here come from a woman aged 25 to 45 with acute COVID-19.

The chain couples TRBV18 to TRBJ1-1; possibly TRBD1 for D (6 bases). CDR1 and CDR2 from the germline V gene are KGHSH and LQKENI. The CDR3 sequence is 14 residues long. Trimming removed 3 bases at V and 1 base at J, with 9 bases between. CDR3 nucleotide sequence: TGTGCCAGCTCACCCAGGGGTCCGAACACTGAAGCTTTCTTT. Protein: CASSPRGPNTEAFF.

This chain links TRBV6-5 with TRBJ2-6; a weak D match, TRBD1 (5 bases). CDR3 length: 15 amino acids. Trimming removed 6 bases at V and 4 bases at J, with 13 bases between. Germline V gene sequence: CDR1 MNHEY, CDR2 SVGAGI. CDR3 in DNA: TGTGCCAGCAGCTACGGACAAGGAGGGGCCAACGTCCTGACTTTC. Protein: CASSYGQGGANVLTF.

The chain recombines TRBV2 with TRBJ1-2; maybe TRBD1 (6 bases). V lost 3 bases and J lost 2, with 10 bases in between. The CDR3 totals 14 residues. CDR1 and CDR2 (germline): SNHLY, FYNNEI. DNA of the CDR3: TGTGCCAGCAGTGACAGGGGCGGAAACTATGGCTACACCTTC. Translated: CASSDRGGNYGYTF.

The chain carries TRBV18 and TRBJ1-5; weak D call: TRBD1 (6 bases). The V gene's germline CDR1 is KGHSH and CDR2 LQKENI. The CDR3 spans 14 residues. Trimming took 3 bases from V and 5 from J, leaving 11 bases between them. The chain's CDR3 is CASSPTGDHQPQHF. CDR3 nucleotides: TGTGCCAGCTCACCGACAGGAGATCATCAGCCCCAGCATTTT. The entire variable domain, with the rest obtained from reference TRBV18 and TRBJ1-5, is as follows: NAGVMQNPRHLVRRRGQEARLRCSPMKGHSHVYWYRQLPEEGLKFMVYLQKENIIDESGMPKERFSAEFPKEGPSILRIQQVVRGDSAAYFCASSPTGDHQPQHFGDGTRLSIL.

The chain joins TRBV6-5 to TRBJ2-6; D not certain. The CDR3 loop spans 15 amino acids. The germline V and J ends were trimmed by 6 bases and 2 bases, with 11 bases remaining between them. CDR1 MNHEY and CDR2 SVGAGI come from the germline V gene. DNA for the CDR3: TGTGCCAGCAGGGCAGGTGGCGCTGGGGCCAACGTCCTGACTTTC. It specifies CASRAGGAGANVLTF.

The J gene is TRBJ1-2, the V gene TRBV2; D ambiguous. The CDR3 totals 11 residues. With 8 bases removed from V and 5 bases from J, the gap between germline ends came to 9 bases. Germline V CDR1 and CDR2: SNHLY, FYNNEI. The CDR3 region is CASSAPYGYTF. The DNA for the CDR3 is TGTGCCAGCTCTGCGCCTTATGGCTACACCTTC.

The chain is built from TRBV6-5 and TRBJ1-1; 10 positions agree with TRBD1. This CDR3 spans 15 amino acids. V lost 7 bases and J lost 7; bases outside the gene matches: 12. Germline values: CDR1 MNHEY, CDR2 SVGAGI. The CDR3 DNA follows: TGTGCCAGCATTAAATGGACAGGGGGGATGGGTGAAGCTTTCTTT. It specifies CASIKWTGGMGEAFF.